This record covers a single T cell receptor (beta chain). Its antigen is unidentified. These data come from a study of graft-versus-host responses after intestinal transplantation. Turning to the study itself: Recipients had multivisceral, liver-intestinal, or isolated intestinal transplants. For around 3 years after anti-thymocyte globulin induction, all recipients took tacrolimus and steroids.

The study, taken as a whole, reports: Allografts carried high graft-versus-host to host-versus-graft clonal ratios in patients having graft-donor T cell macrochimerism. Early HvG declines after transplant were associated with peak circulating GvH clone levels.

In germline, CDR1 is SEHNR, CDR2 FQNEAQ (reference sequence). This CDR3 is 15 amino acids long. The V segment lost 5 bases and the J segment 4 bases; nucleotides outside the gene matches: 7. The data were produced by immunoSEQ multiplex PCR, yet TCRdb's version contains in-frame clones alone and is incomplete. The sample holds 100,000 to 130,000 clones, roughly 90% seen once. Here the sequenced sample was unstimulated CD4+ T cells sorted from spleen or lymph node cells, taken before transplant. This TCR came from a human donor who was the organ donor for an intestinal transplant. V is TRBV7-9 and J is TRBJ2-2, with 7 bases identical to TRBD1. The CDR3 reads CASSQTTGITGELFF. CDR3 DNA sequence: TGTGCCAGCAGCCAGACGACAGGGATCACCGGGGAGCTGTTTTTT.